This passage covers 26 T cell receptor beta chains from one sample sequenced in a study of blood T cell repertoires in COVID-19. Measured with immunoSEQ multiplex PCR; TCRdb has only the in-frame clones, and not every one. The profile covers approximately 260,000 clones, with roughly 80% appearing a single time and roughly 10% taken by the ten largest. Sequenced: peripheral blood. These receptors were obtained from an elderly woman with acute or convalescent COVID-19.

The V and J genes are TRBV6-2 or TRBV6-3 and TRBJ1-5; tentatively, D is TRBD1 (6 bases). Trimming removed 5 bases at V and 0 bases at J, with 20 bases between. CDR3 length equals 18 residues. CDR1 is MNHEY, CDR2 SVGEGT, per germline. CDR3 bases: TGTGCCAGCAGTAAAGTACAGGGCTTCTCTAATAGCAATCAGCCCCAGCATTTT. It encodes CASSKVQGFSNSNQPQHF.

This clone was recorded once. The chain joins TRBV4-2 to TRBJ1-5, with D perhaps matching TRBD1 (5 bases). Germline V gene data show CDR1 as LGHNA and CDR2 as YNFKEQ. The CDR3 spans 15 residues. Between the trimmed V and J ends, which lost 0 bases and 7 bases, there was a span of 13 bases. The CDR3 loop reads CASSQDHGGAQPQHF. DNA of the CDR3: TGTGCCAGCAGCCAAGATCACGGGGGTGCACAGCCCCAGCATTTT.

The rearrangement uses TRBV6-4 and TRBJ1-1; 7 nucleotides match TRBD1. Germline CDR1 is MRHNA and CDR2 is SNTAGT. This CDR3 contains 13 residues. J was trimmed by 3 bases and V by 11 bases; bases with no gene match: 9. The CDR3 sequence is CAFQEGADTEAFF. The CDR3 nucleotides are TGTGCCTTTCAGGAGGGGGCTGACACTGAAGCTTTCTTT.

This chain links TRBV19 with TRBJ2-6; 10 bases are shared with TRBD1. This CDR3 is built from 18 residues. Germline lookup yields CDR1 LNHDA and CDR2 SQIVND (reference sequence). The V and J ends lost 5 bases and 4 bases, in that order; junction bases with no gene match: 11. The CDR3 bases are TGTGCCAGTAGTCCCCTAGGGACAGGGGTCAGCGGGGCCAACGTCCTGACTTTC. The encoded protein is CASSPLGTGVSGANVLTF. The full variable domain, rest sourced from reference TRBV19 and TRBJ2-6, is DGGITQSPKYLFRKEGQNVTLSCEQNLNHDAMYWYRQDPGQGLRLIYYSQIVNDFQKGDIAEGYSVSREKKESFPLTVTSAQKNPTAFYLCASSPLGTGVSGANVLTFGAGSRLTVL.

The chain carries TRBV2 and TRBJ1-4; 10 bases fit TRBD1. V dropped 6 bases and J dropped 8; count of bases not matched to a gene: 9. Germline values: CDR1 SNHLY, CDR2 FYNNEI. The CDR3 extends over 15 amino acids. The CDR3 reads CASSLTGTGAEKLFF. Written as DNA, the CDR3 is TGTGCCAGCAGCCTCACAGGGACAGGGGCCGAAAAACTGTTTTTT.

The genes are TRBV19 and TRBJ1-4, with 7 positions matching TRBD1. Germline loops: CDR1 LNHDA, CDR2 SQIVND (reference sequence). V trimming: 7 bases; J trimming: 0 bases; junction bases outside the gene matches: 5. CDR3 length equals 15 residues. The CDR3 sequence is CASIRTGATNEKLFF. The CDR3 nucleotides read TGTGCCAGTATTCGCACAGGGGCAACTAATGAAAAACTGTTTTTT.

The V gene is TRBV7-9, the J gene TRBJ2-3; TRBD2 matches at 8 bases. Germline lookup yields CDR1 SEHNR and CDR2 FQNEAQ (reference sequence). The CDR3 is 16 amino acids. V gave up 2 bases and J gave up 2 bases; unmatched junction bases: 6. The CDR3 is CASSLPGGGLTDTQYF. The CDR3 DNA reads TGTGCCAGCAGCTTACCTGGCGGGGGGCTCACAGATACGCAGTATTTT. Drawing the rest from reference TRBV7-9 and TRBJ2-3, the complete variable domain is DTGVSQNPRHKITKRGQNVTFRCDPISEHNRLYWYRQTLGQGPEFLTYFQNEAQLEKSRLLSDRFSAERPKGSFSTLEIQRTEQGDSAMYLCASSLPGGGLTDTQYFGPGTRLTVL.

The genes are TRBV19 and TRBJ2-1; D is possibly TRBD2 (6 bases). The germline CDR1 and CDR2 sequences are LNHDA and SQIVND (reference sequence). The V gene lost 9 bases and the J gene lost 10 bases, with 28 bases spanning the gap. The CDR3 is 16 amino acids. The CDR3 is CASSLRAPQEGAEQFF. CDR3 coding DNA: TGTGCCAGCTCACTCCGGGCCCCGCAGGAGGGAGCGGAGCAGTTCTTC. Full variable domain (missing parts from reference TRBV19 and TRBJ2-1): DGGITQSPKYLFRKEGQNVTLSCEQNLNHDAMYWYRQDPGQGLRLIYYSQIVNDFQKGDIAEGYSVSREKKESFPLTVTSAQKNPTAFYLCASSLRAPQEGAEQFFGPGTRLTVL.

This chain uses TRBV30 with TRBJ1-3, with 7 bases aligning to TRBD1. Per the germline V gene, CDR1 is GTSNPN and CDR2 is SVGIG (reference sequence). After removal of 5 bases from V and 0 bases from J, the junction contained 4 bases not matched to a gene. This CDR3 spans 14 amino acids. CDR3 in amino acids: CAWEQGISGNTIYF. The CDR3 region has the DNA TGTGCCTGGGAACAGGGGATCTCTGGAAACACCATATATTTT.

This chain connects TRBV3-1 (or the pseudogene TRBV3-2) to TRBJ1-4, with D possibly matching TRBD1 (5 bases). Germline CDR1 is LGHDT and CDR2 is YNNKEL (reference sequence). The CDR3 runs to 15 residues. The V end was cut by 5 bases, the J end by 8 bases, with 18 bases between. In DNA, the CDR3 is TGTGCCAGCAGCAACCGGGAGATAAGGGGCGAAAAACTGTTTTTT. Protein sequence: CASSNREIRGEKLFF.

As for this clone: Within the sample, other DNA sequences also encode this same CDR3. CDR3 loop: CAWSVRGGNEQFF. CDR3 DNA: TGTGCCTGGAGTGTACGAGGGGGCAATGAGCAGTTCTTC. V usage is TRBV30 and J usage is TRBJ2-1; TRBD1 might be the D (6 bases). This CDR3 has 13 residues. Germline CDR1 GTSNPN, CDR2 SVGIG (reference sequence). V was pared by 0 bases and J by 6 bases, with 9 bases between.

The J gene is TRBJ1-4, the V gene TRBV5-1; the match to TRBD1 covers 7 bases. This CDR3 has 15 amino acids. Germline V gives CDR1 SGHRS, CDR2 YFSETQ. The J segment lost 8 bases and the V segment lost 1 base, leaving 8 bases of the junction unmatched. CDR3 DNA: TGCGCCAGCAGCTTGAGTGTGACAGGGAGGGAAAAACTGTTTTTT. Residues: CASSLSVTGREKLFF. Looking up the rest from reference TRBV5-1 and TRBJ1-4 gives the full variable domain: KAGVTQTPRYLIKTRGQQVTLSCSPISGHRSVSWYQQTPGQGLQFLFEYFSETQRNKGNFPGRFSGRQFSNSRSEMNVSTLELGDSALYLCASSLSVTGREKLFFGSGTQLSVL.

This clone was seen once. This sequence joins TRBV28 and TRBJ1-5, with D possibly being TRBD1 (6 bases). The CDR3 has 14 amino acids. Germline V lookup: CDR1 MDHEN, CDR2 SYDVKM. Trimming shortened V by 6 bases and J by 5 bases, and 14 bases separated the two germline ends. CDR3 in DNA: TGTGCCAGCAGCCTACAGGGCGGTGATCAGCCCCAGCATTTT. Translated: CASSLQGGDQPQHF.

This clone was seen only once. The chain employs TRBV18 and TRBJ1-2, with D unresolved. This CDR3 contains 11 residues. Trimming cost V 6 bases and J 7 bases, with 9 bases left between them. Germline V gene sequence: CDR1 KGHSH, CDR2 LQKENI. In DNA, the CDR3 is TGTGCCAGCTCCCTACCCTGTGGCTACACCTTC. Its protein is CASSLPCGYTF.

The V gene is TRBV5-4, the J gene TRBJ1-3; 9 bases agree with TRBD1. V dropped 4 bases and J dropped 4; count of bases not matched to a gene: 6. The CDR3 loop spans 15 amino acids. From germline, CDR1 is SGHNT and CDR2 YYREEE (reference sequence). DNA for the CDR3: TGTGCCAGCAGCCTTGGGACAGGGCGCGGAAACACCATATATTTT. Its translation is CASSLGTGRGNTIYF.

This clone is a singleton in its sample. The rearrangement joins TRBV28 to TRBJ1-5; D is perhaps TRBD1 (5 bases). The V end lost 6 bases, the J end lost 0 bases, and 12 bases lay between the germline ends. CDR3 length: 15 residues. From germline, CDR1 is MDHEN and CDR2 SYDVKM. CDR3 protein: CASRRTLGSNQPQHF. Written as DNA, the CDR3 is TGTGCCAGCAGAAGGACACTGGGTAGCAATCAGCCCCAGCATTTT. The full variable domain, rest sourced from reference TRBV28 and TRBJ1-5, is DVKVTQSSRYLVKRTGEKVFLECVQDMDHENMFWYRQDPGLGLRLIYFSYDVKMKEKGDIPEGYSVSREKKERFSLILESASTNQTSMYLCASRRTLGSNQPQHFGDGTRLSIL.

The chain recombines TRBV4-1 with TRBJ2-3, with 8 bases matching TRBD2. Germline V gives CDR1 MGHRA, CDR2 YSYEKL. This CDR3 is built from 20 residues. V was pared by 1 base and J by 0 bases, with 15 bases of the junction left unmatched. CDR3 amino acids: CASSQGRTSPAITSTDTQYF. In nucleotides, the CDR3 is TGCGCCAGCAGCCAAGGCCGGACTAGCCCAGCAATTACGAGCACAGATACGCAGTATTTT.

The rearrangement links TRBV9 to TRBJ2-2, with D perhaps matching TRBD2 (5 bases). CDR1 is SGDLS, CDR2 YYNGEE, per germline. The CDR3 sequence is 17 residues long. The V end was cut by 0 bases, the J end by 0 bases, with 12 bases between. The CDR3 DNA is TGTGCCAGCAGCGTAGGAGGGTGGAGCCCGAACACCGGGGAGCTGTTTTTT. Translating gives CASSVGGWSPNTGELFF.

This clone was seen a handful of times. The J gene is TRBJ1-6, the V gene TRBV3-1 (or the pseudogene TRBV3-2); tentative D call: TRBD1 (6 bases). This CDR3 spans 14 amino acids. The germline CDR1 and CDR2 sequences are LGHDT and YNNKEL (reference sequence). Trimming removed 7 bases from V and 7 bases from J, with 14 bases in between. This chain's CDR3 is CASTKGQGNSPLHF. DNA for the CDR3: TGTGCCAGCACCAAGGGGCAGGGGAATTCACCCCTCCACTTT.

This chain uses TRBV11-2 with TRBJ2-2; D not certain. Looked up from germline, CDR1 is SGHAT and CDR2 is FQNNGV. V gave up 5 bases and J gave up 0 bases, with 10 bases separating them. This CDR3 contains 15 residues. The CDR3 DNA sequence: TGTGCCAGCAGCCCAAGAACATCGAACACCGGGGAGCTGTTTTTT. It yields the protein CASSPRTSNTGELFF. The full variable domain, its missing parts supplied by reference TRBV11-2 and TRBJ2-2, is EAGVAQSPRYKIIEKRQSVAFWCNPISGHATLYWYQQILGQGPKLLIQFQNNGVVDDSQLPKDRFSAERLKGVDSTLKIQPAKLEDSAVYLCASSPRTSNTGELFFGEGSRLTVL.

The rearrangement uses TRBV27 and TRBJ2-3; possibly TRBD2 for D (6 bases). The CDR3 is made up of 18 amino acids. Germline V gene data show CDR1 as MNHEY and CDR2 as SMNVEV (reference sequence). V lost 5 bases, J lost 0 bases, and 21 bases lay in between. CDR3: CASSLRLGGVGSTDTQYF. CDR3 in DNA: TGTGCCAGCAGTCTCCGACTCGGCGGGGTAGGGAGCACAGATACGCAGTATTTT.

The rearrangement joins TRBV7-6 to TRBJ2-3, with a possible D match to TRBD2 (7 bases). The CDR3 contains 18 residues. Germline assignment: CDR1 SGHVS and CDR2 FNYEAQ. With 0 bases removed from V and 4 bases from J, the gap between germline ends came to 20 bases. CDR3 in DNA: TGTGCCAGCAGCTTAGCACCCGGGGGGCCCCTCGACGCAGATACGCAGTATTTT. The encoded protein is CASSLAPGGPLDADTQYF.

The CDR3, as DNA: TGTGCCAGCAGCTCGGACGGGAGCTCCTACGAGCAGTACTTC. Its protein is CASSSDGSSYEQYF. The rearrangement uses TRBV5-4 and TRBJ2-7, with TRBD2 as a possible D gene (6 bases). Per the germline V gene, CDR1 is SGHNT and CDR2 is YYREEE (reference sequence). CDR3 length: 14 amino acids. Trimming removed 3 bases at V and 0 bases at J, with 10 bases between.

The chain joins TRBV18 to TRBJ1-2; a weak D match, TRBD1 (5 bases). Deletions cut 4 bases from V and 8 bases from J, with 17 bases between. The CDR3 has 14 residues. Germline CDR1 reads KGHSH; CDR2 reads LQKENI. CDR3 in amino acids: CASSLSPGQGGYTF. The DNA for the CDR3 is TGTGCCAGCTCACTCTCGCCAGGACAAGGCGGCTACACCTTC.

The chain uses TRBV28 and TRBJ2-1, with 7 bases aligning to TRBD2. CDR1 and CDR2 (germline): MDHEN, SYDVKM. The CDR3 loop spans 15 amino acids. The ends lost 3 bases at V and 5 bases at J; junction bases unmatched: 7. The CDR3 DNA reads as TGTGCCAGCAGTTTTGTAGGGCGGGGGAACAATGAGCAGTTCTTC. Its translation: CASSFVGRGNNEQFF.

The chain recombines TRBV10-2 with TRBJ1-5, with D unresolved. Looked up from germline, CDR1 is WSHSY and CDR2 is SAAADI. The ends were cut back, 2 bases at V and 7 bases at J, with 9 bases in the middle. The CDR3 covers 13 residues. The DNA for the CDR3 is TGCGCCAGCAGTGAGGACTATTCACAGCCCCAGCATTTT. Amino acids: CASSEDYSQPQHF.